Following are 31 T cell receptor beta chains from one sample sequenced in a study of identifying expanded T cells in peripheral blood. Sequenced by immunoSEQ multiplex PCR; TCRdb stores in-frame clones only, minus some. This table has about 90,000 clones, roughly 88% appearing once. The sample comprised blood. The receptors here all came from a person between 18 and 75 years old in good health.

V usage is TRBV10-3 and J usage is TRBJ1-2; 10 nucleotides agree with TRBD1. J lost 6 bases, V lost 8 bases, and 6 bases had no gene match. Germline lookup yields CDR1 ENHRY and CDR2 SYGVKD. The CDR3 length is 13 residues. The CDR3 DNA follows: TGTGCCATCGTAGGGACAGGGGACCATGGCTACACCTTC. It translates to CAIVGTGDHGYTF.

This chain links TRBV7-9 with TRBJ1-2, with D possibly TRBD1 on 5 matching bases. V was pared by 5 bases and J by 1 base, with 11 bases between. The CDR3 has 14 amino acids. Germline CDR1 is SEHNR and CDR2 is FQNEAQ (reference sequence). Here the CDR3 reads CASSQPGGNYGYTF. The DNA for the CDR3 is TGTGCCAGCAGCCAACCGGGGGGTAACTATGGCTACACCTTC.

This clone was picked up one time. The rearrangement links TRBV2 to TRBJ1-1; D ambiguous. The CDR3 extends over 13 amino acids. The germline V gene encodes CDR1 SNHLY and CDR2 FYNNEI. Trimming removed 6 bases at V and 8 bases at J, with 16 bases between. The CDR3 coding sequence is TGTGCCAGCAGCGGTGGGATGTTAGCCGAAGCTTTCTTT. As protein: CASSGGMLAEAFF.

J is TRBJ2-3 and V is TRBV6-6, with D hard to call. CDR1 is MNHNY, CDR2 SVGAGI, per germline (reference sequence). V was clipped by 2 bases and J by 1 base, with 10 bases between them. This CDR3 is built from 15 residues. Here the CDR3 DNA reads TGTGCCAGCAGTTACATTGGGTACGGCACAGATACGCAGTATTTT. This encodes CASSYIGYGTDTQYF.

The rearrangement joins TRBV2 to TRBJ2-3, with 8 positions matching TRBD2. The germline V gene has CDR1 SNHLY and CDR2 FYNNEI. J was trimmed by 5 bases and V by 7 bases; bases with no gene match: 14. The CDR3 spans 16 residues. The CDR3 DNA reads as TGTGCCAGCATACGGGGGAGCGGGAGAACGATAGATACGCAGTATTTT. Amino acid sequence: CASIRGSGRTIDTQYF.

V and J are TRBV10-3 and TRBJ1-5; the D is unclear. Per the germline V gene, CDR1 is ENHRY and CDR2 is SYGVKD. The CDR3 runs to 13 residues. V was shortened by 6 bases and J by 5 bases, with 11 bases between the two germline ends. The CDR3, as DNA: TGTGCCATCAGCTCGACCGTAGATCAGCCCCAGCATTTT. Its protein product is CAISSTVDQPQHF.

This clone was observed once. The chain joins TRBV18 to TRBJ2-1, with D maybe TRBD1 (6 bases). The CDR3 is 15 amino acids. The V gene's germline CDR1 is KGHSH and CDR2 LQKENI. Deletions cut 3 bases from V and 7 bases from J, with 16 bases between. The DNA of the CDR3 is TGTGCCAGCTCACCCCCGGCAGGGGTATGGAATGAGCAGTTCTTC. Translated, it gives CASSPPAGVWNEQFF.

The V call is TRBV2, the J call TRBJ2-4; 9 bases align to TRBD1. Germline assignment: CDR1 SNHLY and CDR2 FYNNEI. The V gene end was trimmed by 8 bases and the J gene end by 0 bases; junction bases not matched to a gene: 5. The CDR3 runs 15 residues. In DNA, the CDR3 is TGTGCCAGCCACGACAGGGGGTTAGCCAAAAACATTCAGTACTTC. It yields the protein CASHDRGLAKNIQYF.

The CDR3 coding sequence is TGTGCCAGCAGCTTCTCCCTCCAGGGGACCATATATTTT. It yields the protein CASSFSLQGTIYF. This rearrangement joins TRBV7-2 to TRBJ1-3; D is perhaps TRBD1 (6 bases). V was clipped by 3 bases and J by 10 bases, with 13 bases between them. The CDR3 length is 13 residues. Germline CDR1 reads SGHTA; CDR2 reads FQGNSA.

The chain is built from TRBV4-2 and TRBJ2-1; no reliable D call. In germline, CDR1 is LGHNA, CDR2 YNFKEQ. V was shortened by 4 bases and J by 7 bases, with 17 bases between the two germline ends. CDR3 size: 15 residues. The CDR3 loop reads CASSPLGETGNEQFF. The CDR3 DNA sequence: TGTGCCAGCAGCCCCTTAGGAGAGACCGGTAATGAGCAGTTCTTC.

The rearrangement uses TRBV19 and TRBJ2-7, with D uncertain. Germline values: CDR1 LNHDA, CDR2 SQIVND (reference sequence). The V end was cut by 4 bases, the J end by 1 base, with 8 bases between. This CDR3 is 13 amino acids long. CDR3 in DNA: TGTGCCAGTAGTAGGAAGGAGTCCTACGAGCAGTACTTC. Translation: CASSRKESYEQYF.

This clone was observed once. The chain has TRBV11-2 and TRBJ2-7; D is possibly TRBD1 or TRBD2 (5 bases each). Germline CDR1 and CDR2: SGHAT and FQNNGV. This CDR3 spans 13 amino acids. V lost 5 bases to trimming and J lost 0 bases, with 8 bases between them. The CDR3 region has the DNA TGTGCCAGCAGCCGGGACGGCTCCTACGAGCAGTACTTC. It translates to CASSRDGSYEQYF.

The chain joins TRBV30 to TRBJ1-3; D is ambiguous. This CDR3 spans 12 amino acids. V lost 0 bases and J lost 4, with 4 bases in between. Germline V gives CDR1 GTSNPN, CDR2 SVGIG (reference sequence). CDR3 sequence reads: CAWSVQGNTIYF. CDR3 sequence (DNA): TGTGCCTGGAGTGTACAGGGAAACACCATATATTTT.

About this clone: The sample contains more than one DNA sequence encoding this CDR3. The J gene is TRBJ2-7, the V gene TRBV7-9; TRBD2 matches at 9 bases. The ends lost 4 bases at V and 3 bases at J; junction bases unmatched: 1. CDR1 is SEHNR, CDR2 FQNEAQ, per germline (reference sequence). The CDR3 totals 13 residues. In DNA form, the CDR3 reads TGTGCCAGCAGCTCGACTAGCGGCTACGAGCAGTACTTC. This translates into CASSSTSGYEQYF.

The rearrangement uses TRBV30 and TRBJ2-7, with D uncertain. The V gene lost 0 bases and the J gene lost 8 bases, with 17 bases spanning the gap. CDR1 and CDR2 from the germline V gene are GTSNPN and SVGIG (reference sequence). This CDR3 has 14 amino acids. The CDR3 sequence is CAWSVNIGPVQQYF. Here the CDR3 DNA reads TGTGCCTGGAGTGTAAACATAGGTCCCGTTCAGCAGTACTTC. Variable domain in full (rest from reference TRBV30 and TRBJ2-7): SQTIHQWPATLVQPVGSPLSLECTVEGTSNPNLYWYRQAAGRGLQLLFYSVGIGQISSEVPQNLSASRPQDRQFILSSKKLLLSDSGFYLCAWSVNIGPVQQYFGPGTRLTVT.

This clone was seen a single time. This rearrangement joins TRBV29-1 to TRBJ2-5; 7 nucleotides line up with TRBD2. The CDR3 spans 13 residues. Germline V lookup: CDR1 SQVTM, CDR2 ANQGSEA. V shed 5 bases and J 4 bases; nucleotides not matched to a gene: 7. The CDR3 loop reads CSVLVAGGETQYF. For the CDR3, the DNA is TGCAGCGTTCTGGTAGCGGGTGGAGAGACCCAGTACTTC. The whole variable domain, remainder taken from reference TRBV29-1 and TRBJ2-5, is SAVISQKPSRDICQRGTSLTIQCQVDSQVTMMFWYRQQPGQSLTLIATANQGSEATYESGFVIDKFPISRPNLTFSTLTVSNMSPEDSSIYLCSVLVAGGETQYFGPGTRLLVL.

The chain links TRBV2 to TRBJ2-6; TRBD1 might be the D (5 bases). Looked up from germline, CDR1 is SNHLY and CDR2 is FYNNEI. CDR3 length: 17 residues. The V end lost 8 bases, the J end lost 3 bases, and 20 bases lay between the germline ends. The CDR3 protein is CASWYRPPSVGANVLTF. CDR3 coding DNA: TGTGCCAGCTGGTACAGGCCTCCATCCGTTGGGGCCAACGTCCTGACTTTC.

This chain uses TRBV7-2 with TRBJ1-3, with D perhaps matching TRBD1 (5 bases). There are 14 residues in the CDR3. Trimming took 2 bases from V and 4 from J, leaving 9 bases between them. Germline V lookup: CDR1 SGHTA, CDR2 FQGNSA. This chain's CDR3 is CASSLSGFGNTIYF. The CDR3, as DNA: TGTGCCAGCAGCTTATCAGGGTTCGGAAACACCATATATTTT.

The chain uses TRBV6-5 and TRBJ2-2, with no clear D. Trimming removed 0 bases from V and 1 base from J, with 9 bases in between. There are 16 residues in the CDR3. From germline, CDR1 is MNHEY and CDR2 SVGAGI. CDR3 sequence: CASSYSRRLNTGELFF. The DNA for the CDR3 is TGTGCCAGCAGTTACTCCCGGCGGTTGAACACCGGGGAGCTGTTTTTT.

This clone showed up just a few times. The CDR3, as DNA: TGTGCCAGCGGCCTAAATACAGATACGCAGTATTTT. This sequence encodes CASGLNTDTQYF. The rearrangement uses TRBV27 and TRBJ2-3; unclear D gene. This CDR3 has 12 amino acids. Germline values: CDR1 MNHEY, CDR2 SMNVEV (reference sequence). With 8 bases removed from V and 3 bases from J, the gap between germline ends came to 9 bases.

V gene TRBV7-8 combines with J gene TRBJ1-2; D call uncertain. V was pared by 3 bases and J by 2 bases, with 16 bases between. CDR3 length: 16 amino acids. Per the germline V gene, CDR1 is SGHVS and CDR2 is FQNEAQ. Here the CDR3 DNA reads TGTGCCAGCAGCTTTTTGGACGCCCTCACGAACTATGGCTACACCTTC. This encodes CASSFLDALTNYGYTF.

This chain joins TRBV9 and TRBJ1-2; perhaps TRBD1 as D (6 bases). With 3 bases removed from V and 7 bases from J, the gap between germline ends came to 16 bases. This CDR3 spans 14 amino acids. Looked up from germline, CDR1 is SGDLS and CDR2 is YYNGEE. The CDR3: CASSGRRGASGYTF. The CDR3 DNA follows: TGTGCCAGCAGCGGGCGCCGGGGGGCAAGTGGCTACACCTTC.

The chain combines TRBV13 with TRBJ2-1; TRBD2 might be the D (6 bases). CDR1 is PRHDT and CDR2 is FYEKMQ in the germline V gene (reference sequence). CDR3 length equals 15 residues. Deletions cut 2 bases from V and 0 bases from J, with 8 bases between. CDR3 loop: CASSLRTISYNEQFF. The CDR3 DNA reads TGTGCCAGCAGCTTACGGACTATCTCCTACAATGAGCAGTTCTTC.

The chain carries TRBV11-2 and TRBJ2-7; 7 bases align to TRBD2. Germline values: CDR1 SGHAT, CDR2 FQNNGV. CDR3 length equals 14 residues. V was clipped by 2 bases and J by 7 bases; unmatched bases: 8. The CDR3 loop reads CASSLKAGIGEQYF. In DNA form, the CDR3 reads TGTGCCAGCAGCTTAAAAGCGGGAATAGGGGAGCAGTACTTC.

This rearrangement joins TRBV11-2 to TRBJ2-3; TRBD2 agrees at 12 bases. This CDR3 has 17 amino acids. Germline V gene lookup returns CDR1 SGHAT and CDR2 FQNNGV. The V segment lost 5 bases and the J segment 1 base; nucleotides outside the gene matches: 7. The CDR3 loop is CASSILAGGRGTDTQYF. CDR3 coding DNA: TGTGCCAGCAGCATACTAGCGGGGGGCAGGGGCACAGATACGCAGTATTTT. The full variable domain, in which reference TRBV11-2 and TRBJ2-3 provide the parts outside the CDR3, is EAGVAQSPRYKIIEKRQSVAFWCNPISGHATLYWYQQILGQGPKLLIQFQNNGVVDDSQLPKDRFSAERLKGVDSTLKIQPAKLEDSAVYLCASSILAGGRGTDTQYFGPGTRLTVL.

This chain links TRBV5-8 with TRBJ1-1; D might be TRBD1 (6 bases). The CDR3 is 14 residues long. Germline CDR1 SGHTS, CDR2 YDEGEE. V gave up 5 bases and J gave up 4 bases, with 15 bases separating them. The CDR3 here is CASRTDRSSTEAFF. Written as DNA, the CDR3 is TGTGCCAGCAGGACTGACAGGTCCAGCACTGAAGCTTTCTTT.

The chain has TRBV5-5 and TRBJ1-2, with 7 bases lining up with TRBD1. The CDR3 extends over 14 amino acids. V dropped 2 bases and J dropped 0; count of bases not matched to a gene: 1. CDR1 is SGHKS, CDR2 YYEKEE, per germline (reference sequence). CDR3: CASSFGTANYGYTF. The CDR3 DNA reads TGTGCCAGCAGCTTCGGGACAGCTAACTATGGCTACACCTTC.

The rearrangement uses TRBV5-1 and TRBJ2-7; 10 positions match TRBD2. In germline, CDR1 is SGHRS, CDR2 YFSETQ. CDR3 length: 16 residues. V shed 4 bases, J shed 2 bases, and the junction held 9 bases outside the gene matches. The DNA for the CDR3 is TGCGCCAGCAGCGGAGCTAGCGGGGGCAATCCCTACGAGCAGTACTTC. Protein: CASSGASGGNPYEQYF. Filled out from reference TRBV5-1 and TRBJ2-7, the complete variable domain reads KAGVTQTPRYLIKTRGQQVTLSCSPISGHRSVSWYQQTPGQGLQFLFEYFSETQRNKGNFPGRFSGRQFSNSRSEMNVSTLELGDSALYLCASSGASGGNPYEQYFGPGTRLTVT.

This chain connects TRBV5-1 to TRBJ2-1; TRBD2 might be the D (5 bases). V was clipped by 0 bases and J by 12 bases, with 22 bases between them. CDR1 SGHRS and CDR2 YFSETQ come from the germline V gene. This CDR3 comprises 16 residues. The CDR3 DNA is TGCGCCAGCAGCTTGGCCGAAGAGGACTCTTCCGCGGTGCAGTTCTTC. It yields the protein CASSLAEEDSSAVQFF.

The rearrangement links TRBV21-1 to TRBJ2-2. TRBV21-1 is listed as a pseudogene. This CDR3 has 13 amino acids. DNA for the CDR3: TGTGCCAGCAGCAAGATGAACACCGGGGAGCTGTTTTTT. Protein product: CASSKMNTGELFF.

CDR3: CAWTPGSTGNTIYF. The CDR3 coding sequence is TGTGCCTGGACCCCAGGGAGCACTGGAAACACCATATATTTT. The chain carries TRBV30 and TRBJ1-3; maybe TRBD1 (5 bases). The germline V and J ends were trimmed by 4 bases and 2 bases, with 12 bases remaining between them. Germline V gene sequence: CDR1 GTSNPN, CDR2 SVGIG (reference sequence). This CDR3 is built from 14 residues.